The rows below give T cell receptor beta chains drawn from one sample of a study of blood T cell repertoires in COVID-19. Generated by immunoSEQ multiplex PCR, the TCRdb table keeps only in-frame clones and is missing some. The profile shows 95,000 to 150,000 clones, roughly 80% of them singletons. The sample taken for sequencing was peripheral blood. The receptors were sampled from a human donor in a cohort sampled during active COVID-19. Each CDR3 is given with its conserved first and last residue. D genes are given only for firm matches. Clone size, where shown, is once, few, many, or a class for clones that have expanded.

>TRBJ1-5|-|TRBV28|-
TGTGCCAGCAGAGAAACGACAGGAAGGGGCAATCAGCCCCAGCATTTT
CASRETTGRGNQPQHF
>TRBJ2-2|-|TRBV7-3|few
TGTGCCAGCAGCCTGGATCCGGGGACCGGGGAGCTGTTTTTT
CASSLDPGTGELFF
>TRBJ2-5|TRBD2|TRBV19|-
TGTGCGGCGGGAGTAGAGACCCAGTACTTC
CAAGVETQYF
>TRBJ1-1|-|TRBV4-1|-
TGCGCCAGCAGCCCTGGGCGGGGGGTCAACACTGAAGCTTTCTTT
CASSPGRGVNTEAFF
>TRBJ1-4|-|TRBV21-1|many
TGTGCCAGCACTGGGTTTCCGGGACAGCTAAATGAAAAACTGTTTTTT
CASTGFPGQLNEKLFF
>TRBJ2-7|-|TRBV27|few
TGTGCCAGTTCGACAGGTCTCTCCTACGAGCAGTACTTC
CASSTGLSYEQYF
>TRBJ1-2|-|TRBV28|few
TGTGCCAGCAGCAACCCCCCGGGCTATGGCTACACCTTC
CASSNPPGYGYTF
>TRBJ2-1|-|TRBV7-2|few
TGTGCCAGCAGGGAAGGGGTTAACAATGAGCAGTTCTTC
CASREGVNNEQFF
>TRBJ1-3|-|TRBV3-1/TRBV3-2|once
TGTGCCAGCAGCCAACTAGACCGGTACGGCACCATATATTTT
CASSQLDRYGTIYF
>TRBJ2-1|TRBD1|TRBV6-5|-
TGTGCCACCATACTAGACAGGGGCCGATACAATGAGCAGTTCTTC
CATILDRGRYNEQFF
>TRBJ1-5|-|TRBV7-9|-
TGTGCCAGCAGCATACAGGGCGGCCAGCCCCAGCATTTT
CASSIQGGQPQHF
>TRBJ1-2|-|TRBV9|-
TGTGCCAGCAGCGTAAGTCCTTCCCGGGCCGCCAAGGGGAACTATGGCTACACCTTC
CASSVSPSRAAKGNYGYTF
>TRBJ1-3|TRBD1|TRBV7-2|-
TGTGCCAGCAGCTTAGGACAGGGCTCTGGAAACACCATATATTTT
CASSLGQGSGNTIYF
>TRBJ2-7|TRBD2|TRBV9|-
TGTGCCAGCAGCGTAGAGGGAGGGGGTCCGGGACTAGCGGGAGGAACCTACGAGCAGTACTTC
CASSVEGGGPGLAGGTYEQYF
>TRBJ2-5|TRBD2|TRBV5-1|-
TGCGCCAGCAGCGCCGGGGGGGAGTACCAAGAGACCCAGTACTTC
CASSAGGEYQETQYF
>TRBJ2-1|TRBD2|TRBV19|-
TGTGCCAGTAGGAGTATAAGGGACAGGGGACTAGCGGGAGGACGTAATGAGCAGTTCTTC
CASRSIRDRGLAGGRNEQFF
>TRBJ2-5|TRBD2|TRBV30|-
TGTGCCTGGAGTGTATCGACTAGCGGAGGAGAGACCCAGTACTTC
CAWSVSTSGGETQYF
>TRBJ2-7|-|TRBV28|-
TGTGCCACCCGGGTCGGCTACGAGCAGTACTTC
CATRVGYEQYF
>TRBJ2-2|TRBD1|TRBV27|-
TGTGCCAGCAGTAGTCCGGGACAGGTAACCGGGGAGCTGTTTTTT
CASSSPGQVTGELFF
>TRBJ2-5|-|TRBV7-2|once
TGTGCCAGCAGCTTCACTCCGGAGACCCAGTACTTC
CASSFTPETQYF
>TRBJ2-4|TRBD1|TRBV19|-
TGTGCCAGTAGTACACTACCGGGACAGGGGGCTTTAACCAAAAACATTCAGTACTTC
CASSTLPGQGALTKNIQYF
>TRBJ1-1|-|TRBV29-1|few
TGCAGCGTTGAGGGGGGGGTCGGCACTGAAGCTTTCTTT
CSVEGGVGTEAFF
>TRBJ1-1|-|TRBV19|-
TGTGCCAGTAGTCCCGTAATCCACACTGAAGCTTTCTTT
CASSPVIHTEAFF
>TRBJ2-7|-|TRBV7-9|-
TGTGCCAGCAGCTTCACGAGGAGCTCCTACGAGCAGTACTTC
CASSFTRSSYEQYF
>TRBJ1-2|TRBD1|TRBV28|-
TGTGCCAGCAGTTTAAAATCCCGGGACAGCGGCTACACCTTC
CASSLKSRDSGYTF
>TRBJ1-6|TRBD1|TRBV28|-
TGTGCCAGCAGTTTAAGAACAGGGGGAAGCTCCTATAATTCACCCCTCCACTTT
CASSLRTGGSSYNSPLHF
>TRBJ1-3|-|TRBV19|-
TGTGCCAGTAAGAAGAGCTCTGGAAACACCATATATTTT
CASKKSSGNTIYF
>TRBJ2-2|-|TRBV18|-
TGTGCCAGCTCACCATCTCAGGGTACCGGGGAGCTGTTTTTT
CASSPSQGTGELFF
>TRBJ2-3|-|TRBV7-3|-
TGTGCCAGCAGCCCCTTGGGGGGTACAGATACGCAGTATTTT
CASSPLGGTDTQYF
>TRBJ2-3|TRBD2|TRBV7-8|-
TGTGCCAGCAGCCCGCTGGTTGGGAGGGGAGATACGCAGTATTTT
CASSPLVGRGDTQYF
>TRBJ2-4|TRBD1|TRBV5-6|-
TGTGCCAGCAGCTTGGGTACAGGGGTGAACATTCAGTACTTC
CASSLGTGVNIQYF
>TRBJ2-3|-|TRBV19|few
TGTGCCACGAGACAGGGTCGGGGAGGAGATACGCAGTATTTT
CATRQGRGGDTQYF
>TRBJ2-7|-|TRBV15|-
TGTGCCACCAGCAGAGTTAACTACGAGCAGTACTTC
CATSRVNYEQYF
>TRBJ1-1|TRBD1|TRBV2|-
TGTGCCAGCAGTTCAAGGACAGGGGGCGAGGAAGCTTTCTTT
CASSSRTGGEEAFF
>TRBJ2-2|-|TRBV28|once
TGTGCCAGCAGTCGATTACAAAGGAACACCGGGGAGCTGTTTTTT
CASSRLQRNTGELFF
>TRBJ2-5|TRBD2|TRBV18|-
TGTGCCAGCTCACCACGGACTAGCGGGAGACCAAGGTACCAAGAGACCCAGTACTTC
CASSPRTSGRPRYQETQYF